This T cell receptor (beta chain) stems from a study of PD-L1 blockade in urothelial cancer. The wider study: Patients commenced intravenous atezolizumab, 1,200 mg every 3 weeks, around 2014. Researchers looked at the blood 3 weeks (second dose) and 6 weeks after treatment began.

Per germline, CDR1 ENHRY and CDR2 SYGVKD. V lost 6 bases and J lost 2; bases outside the gene matches: 4. CDR3 length equals 14 residues. Each patient gave between 1 and 8 samples, pretreatment and on-treatment. General study results and limits: More expansion of tumor-associated blood clones, seen at 3 weeks, marked durable-benefit patients.

Profiling relied on immunoSEQ multiplex PCR, and the TCRdb table lists in-frame clones only, not all of them. The sample carries around 56,000 clones, about 86% recorded once. This clone was seen just once. The antigen remains undetermined. Sequenced material: PBMCs, taken around atezolizumab (anti-PD-L1) treatment. The source of this sequence is a man between 45 and 60 years old with urothelial cancer. V is TRBV10-3 and J is TRBJ2-3, with 8 bases that match TRBD2. The CDR3 coding sequence is TGTGCCATCAGAGGAGCGGGAGTCACAGATACGCAGTATTTT. Encoded protein: CAIRGAGVTDTQYF.